This record concerns one T cell receptor (beta chain) sequence. Repertoires were generated with immunoSEQ multiplex PCR, while TCRdb's copy carries only in-frame clones and drops some. The table has roughly 77,000 clones, 84% seen once. These data are taken from a study of OX40 agonist ivuxolimab in advanced cancers. Overall study: Ivuxolimab was administered intravenously to patients at 0.01 to 10 mg/kg every 2 weeks.

Germline assignment: CDR1 SGHTA and CDR2 FQGNSA. The CDR3 length is 14 residues. V lost 5 bases, J lost 2 bases, and 5 bases stayed unmatched. The starting material was CD4+ or CD8+ T cells sorted from blood, obtained in a trial of the OX40 agonist ivuxolimab. This receptor was taken from an adult with an advanced solid tumor such as melanoma, head and neck, liver or kidney cancer. The chain is built from TRBV7-2 and TRBJ2-7; 8 bases are shared with TRBD1. This CDR3 is CASSPRDRTYEQYF. In nucleotides, the CDR3 is TGTGCCAGCAGCCCGAGGGACAGGACCTACGAGCAGTACTTC.